This is a list of T cell receptor beta chains from one sample in a study. MiXCR, run by TCRdb on the 5' RACE reads, gives a single entry per CDR3 protein. The sample has about 43,000 distinct CDR3 sequences, 22% seen once. The sequencing sample was made of Tregs sorted from a lymph node. Receptors were obtained from a female donor with breast cancer. CDR3s leave out the opening cysteine and the closing phenylalanine or tryptophan.

CDR3 protein: ASSFLPGSENTIY
J gene: TRBJ1-3
V gene: TRBV28

CDR3 protein: STRLAGGGADTQY
J gene: TRBJ2-3
V gene: TRBV20-1

CDR3 protein: ASSESGVRTEAF
J gene: TRBJ1-1
V gene: TRBV6-1

CDR3 protein: ASSPLPAGGSGANVLT
J gene: TRBJ2-6
V gene: TRBV4-2

CDR3 protein: AGSDMEAIAYEQY
J gene: TRBJ2-7
V gene: TRBV6-1

CDR3 protein: ASSKGGGQTQY
J gene: TRBJ2-5
V gene: TRBV7-2

CDR3 protein: SAVGQGGEQY
J gene: TRBJ2-7
V gene: TRBV20-1

CDR3 protein: SARSRDRVYEQY
J gene: TRBJ2-7
V gene: TRBV20-1

CDR3 protein: ASSQEQSRSVEQY
J gene: TRBJ2-7
V gene: TRBV4-2

CDR3 protein: ASSSGGDTQY
J gene: TRBJ2-3
V gene: TRBV12-3/TRBV12-4

CDR3 protein: ASSQDQFTGGGYT
J gene: TRBJ1-2
V gene: TRBV4-1

CDR3 protein: SARDAGQGDTEAF
J gene: TRBJ1-1
V gene: TRBV20-1

CDR3 protein: ASSLRAGVGKTQY
J gene: TRBJ2-5
V gene: TRBV5-1

CDR3 protein: AWSVGGSYEQY
J gene: TRBJ2-7
V gene: TRBV30

CDR3 protein: ASSLTAPSASYEQY
J gene: TRBJ2-7
V gene: TRBV5-5

CDR3 protein: ASSLANEQF
J gene: TRBJ2-1
V gene: TRBV5-1

CDR3 protein: ASSRHGNTIY
J gene: TRBJ1-3
V gene: TRBV7-9

CDR3 protein: ASSPGQSTDTQY
J gene: TRBJ2-3
V gene: TRBV7-9

CDR3 protein: ASSPMWGTGNTIY
J gene: TRBJ1-3
V gene: TRBV3-1

CDR3 protein: ASSGRPGQWRGGYT
J gene: TRBJ1-2
V gene: TRBV6-1

CDR3 protein: ASSSSGGPGNTIY
J gene: TRBJ1-3
V gene: TRBV4-1

CDR3 protein: SARDIVDPYEQY
J gene: TRBJ2-7
V gene: TRBV20-1

CDR3 protein: ASRPGDNYEQY
J gene: TRBJ2-7
V gene: TRBV11-1

CDR3 protein: ASRTGGGNQPQH
J gene: TRBJ1-5
V gene: TRBV28

CDR3 protein: ASSIFYDNEQF
J gene: TRBJ2-1
V gene: TRBV19

CDR3 protein: ASSATTPDTQY
J gene: TRBJ2-3
V gene: TRBV25-1

CDR3 protein: ATLGYLYEQY
J gene: TRBJ2-7
V gene: TRBV27

CDR3 protein: ASSLTGGSNTGELF
J gene: TRBJ2-2
V gene: TRBV5-4

CDR3 protein: ASSSTGTSSGDEQF
J gene: TRBJ2-1
V gene: TRBV5-1

CDR3 protein: ASSPRQGMGWETQY
J gene: TRBJ2-5
V gene: TRBV7-9

CDR3 protein: ASSLGDNEQF
J gene: TRBJ2-1
V gene: TRBV5-1

CDR3 protein: ASSVDPAGGHNEQF
J gene: TRBJ2-1
V gene: TRBV9

CDR3 protein: ASSSTSGIYNEQF
J gene: TRBJ2-1
V gene: TRBV5-1

CDR3 protein: ASSEVSQTSYEQY
J gene: TRBJ2-7
V gene: TRBV6-1

CDR3 protein: ASSRGYGSNQPQH
J gene: TRBJ1-5
V gene: TRBV6-5

CDR3 protein: ASSLRVQETQY
J gene: TRBJ2-5
V gene: TRBV5-1

CDR3 protein: ASSSGGAGELF
J gene: TRBJ2-2
V gene: TRBV7-9

CDR3 protein: ASSQAGIAGGHRDTQY
J gene: TRBJ2-3
V gene: TRBV4-1

CDR3 protein: ASSLGGITYEQY
J gene: TRBJ2-7
V gene: TRBV11-2

CDR3 protein: ASRQLGGKETQY
J gene: TRBJ2-5
V gene: TRBV6-2/TRBV6-3

CDR3 protein: ASSLRGFGEKLF
J gene: TRBJ1-4
V gene: TRBV6-1

CDR3 protein: SGWDRAGYT
J gene: TRBJ1-2
V gene: TRBV20-1

CDR3 protein: SARGWEGPNNEQF
J gene: TRBJ2-1
V gene: TRBV20-1

CDR3 protein: SARRSGTYNEQF
J gene: TRBJ2-1
V gene: TRBV20-1

CDR3 protein: ASSSRQGRHDEQF
J gene: TRBJ2-1
V gene: TRBV7-3

CDR3 protein: ASSRLAGAGDTQY
J gene: TRBJ2-3
V gene: TRBV4-1

CDR3 protein: ASSRGLAGGKDTQY
J gene: TRBJ2-3
V gene: TRBV7-2

CDR3 protein: ASSIAQYNEQF
J gene: TRBJ2-1
V gene: TRBV19

CDR3 protein: ASSPAGEGNQPQH
J gene: TRBJ1-5
V gene: TRBV28

CDR3 protein: ASSWLAGGSYNEQF
J gene: TRBJ2-1
V gene: TRBV27

CDR3 protein: ASSDAHRRAGEQY
J gene: TRBJ2-7
V gene: TRBV25-1

CDR3 protein: ASSDRGSVNYGYT
J gene: TRBJ1-2
V gene: TRBV2